One sample yielded the 30 T cell receptor beta chains listed below, sequenced in a study of cytomegalovirus exposure and HLA in healthy donors. PCR amplification relied on 60 Vbeta primers (plus 13 Jbeta primers). Sequencing was performed with immunoSEQ multiplex PCR; in TCRdb, only in-frame clones are kept and a portion is missing. The sample includes 150,000 to 200,000 clones, around 80% seen only once; the top ten take 1%. Source material: PBMCs. The source is a woman in her 50s in good health and CMV-seropositive.

The chain uses TRBV9 and TRBJ1-6; 7 bases align to TRBD1. V lost 8 bases, J lost 6 bases, and 14 bases stayed unmatched. CDR3 size: 16 residues. Germline CDR1 is SGDLS and CDR2 is YYNGEE. The chain's CDR3 is CASSSGTAATNSPLHF. In DNA form, the CDR3 reads TGTGCCAGTTCATCCGGGACAGCCGCAACTAATTCACCCCTCCACTTT.

The rearrangement uses TRBV6-5 and TRBJ2-7, with TRBD2 identical over 9 bases. V was clipped by 11 bases and J by 4 bases; unmatched bases: 9. CDR3 size: 13 residues. Per the germline V gene, CDR1 is MNHEY and CDR2 is SVGAGI. CDR3 nucleotide sequence: TGTGCCGGTGGGCGGGGGGGCGGGTACGAGCAGTACTTC. Residues: CAGGRGGGYEQYF.

The chain recombines TRBV4-3 with TRBJ2-5; 11 nucleotides line up with TRBD1. J lost 11 bases, V lost 0 bases, and 11 bases had no gene match. CDR3 length: 16 amino acids. Germline CDR1 is LGHNA and CDR2 is YSLEER. CDR3 amino acids: CASSQELGQGAREQYF. CDR3 in DNA: TGCGCCAGCAGCCAAGAATTAGGACAGGGGGCGCGGGAGCAGTACTTC.

The CDR3 is CASSQASTGPGYTF. The CDR3 DNA reads as TGTGCCAGCAGCCAGGCCTCGACAGGGCCTGGCTACACCTTC. The V call is TRBV7-2, the J call TRBJ1-2, with 7 bases lining up with TRBD1. J gave up 7 bases and V 5 bases, and 10 bases lay outside the gene matches. Looked up from germline, CDR1 is SGHTA and CDR2 is FQGNSA. This CDR3 is built from 14 residues.

The V and J genes are TRBV28 and TRBJ1-1, with 7 positions matching TRBD1. The CDR3 is 11 residues long. V shed 6 bases and J 10 bases; nucleotides not matched to a gene: 5. Germline V CDR1 and CDR2: MDHEN, SYDVKM. CDR3 DNA: TGTGCCAGCAGCACAGGGGTCGGAGCTTTCTTT. Protein product: CASSTGVGAFF.

The chain combines TRBV15 with TRBJ2-7, with D possibly TRBD2 on 5 matching bases. The V gene's germline CDR1 is LNHNV and CDR2 YYDKDF (reference sequence). The CDR3 is 15 residues long. V lost 1 base and J lost 6, with 16 bases in between. In DNA form, the CDR3 reads TGTGCCACCAGCAGAGGTCTAGCTTTCTTTGCCGAGCAGTACTTC. Translating it yields CATSRGLAFFAEQYF.

Comment on this clone: The sample contains more than one DNA sequence encoding this CDR3. The chain couples TRBV9 to TRBJ2-2; possibly TRBD2 for D (7 bases). Per germline, CDR1 SGDLS and CDR2 YYNGEE. CDR3 length equals 14 residues. Between the trimmed V and J ends, which lost 1 base and 8 bases, there was a span of 12 bases. As DNA, the CDR3 is TGTGCCAGCAGCGTACGAGGGGGGGCGGGGGAGCTGTTTTTT. Its translation is CASSVRGGAGELFF.

The V call is TRBV9, the J call TRBJ1-4; the D gene is possibly TRBD1 (5 bases). The V end was cut by 3 bases, the J end by 8 bases, with 14 bases between. The CDR3 is 14 residues long. The germline gives CDR1 SGDLS, CDR2 YYNGEE. This chain's CDR3 is CASSGGGVQEKLFF. The CDR3 bases are TGTGCCAGCAGCGGGGGCGGGGTACAAGAAAAACTGTTTTTT.

The chain joins TRBV5-4 to TRBJ2-3; TRBD2 might be the D (5 bases). CDR1 and CDR2 (germline): SGHNT, YYREEE (reference sequence). V lost 5 bases to trimming and J lost 2 bases, with 15 bases between them. The CDR3 has 15 residues. Here the CDR3 reads CASSPDLLPTDTQYF. The CDR3 DNA reads TGTGCCAGCAGTCCGGACTTACTCCCCACAGATACGCAGTATTTT.

The chain carries TRBV9 and TRBJ1-1; possibly TRBD1 for D (5 bases). Trimming stripped 4 bases from V and 0 bases from J, with 13 bases between. Germline loops: CDR1 SGDLS, CDR2 YYNGEE. The CDR3 length is 15 residues. The CDR3 spells CASSPWGEMNTEAFF. CDR3 sequence (DNA): TGTGCCAGCAGCCCATGGGGGGAAATGAACACTGAAGCTTTCTTT.

The chain employs TRBV9 and TRBJ1-1; tentative D call: TRBD1 (5 bases). The CDR3 has 14 residues. Trimming cost V 0 bases and J 3 bases, with 9 bases left between them. Per germline, CDR1 SGDLS and CDR2 YYNGEE. The DNA for the CDR3 is TGTGCCAGCAGCGTAGGGACACTCGACACTGAAGCTTTCTTT. Its translation: CASSVGTLDTEAFF.

This clone was seen a handful of times. V gene TRBV6-5 combines with J gene TRBJ2-1; D ambiguous. V was trimmed by 4 bases and J by 8 bases, leaving 6 bases between them. This CDR3 is 11 amino acids long. In germline, CDR1 is MNHEY, CDR2 SVGAGI. CDR3 amino acids: CASSFRHEQFF. CDR3 coding DNA: TGTGCCAGCAGTTTCAGGCATGAGCAGTTCTTC.

A note on this clone: Other DNA sequences in the sample encode the same CDR3. V and J are TRBV11-1 and TRBJ1-1; tentative D call: TRBD1 (6 bases). The germline V gene has CDR1 SGHAT and CDR2 FQDESV (reference sequence). CDR3 size: 17 residues. Trimming cost V 5 bases and J 3 bases, with 22 bases left between them. CDR3 DNA: TGTGCCAGCAGCGCTGGCGGGCAGGGGTCTAGGCACACTGAAGCTTTCTTT. It encodes CASSAGGQGSRHTEAFF.

This chain joins TRBV5-1 and TRBJ1-3; 10 bases align to TRBD1. Looked up from germline, CDR1 is SGHRS and CDR2 is YFSETQ. V was pared by 3 bases and J by 3 bases, with 6 bases of the junction left unmatched. This CDR3 contains 16 residues. The CDR3 spells CASSSRTGGSGNTIYF. The DNA for the CDR3 is TGCGCCAGCAGCTCTAGGACAGGGGGTAGTGGAAACACCATATATTTT.

V and J are TRBV15 and TRBJ1-1; 7 positions agree with TRBD1. CDR1 is LNHNV, CDR2 YYDKDF, per germline (reference sequence). Trimming took 0 bases from V and 6 from J; bases not matched to a gene: 7. This CDR3 region has 15 residues. The CDR3 coding sequence is TGTGCCACCAGCAGAGATCGGACAGGAGCTCCTGAAGCTTTCTTT. Encoded protein: CATSRDRTGAPEAFF.

V gene TRBV7-2 combines with J gene TRBJ2-5; 9 bases map to TRBD1. The J call is doubtful: the DNA matches TRBJ2-7 better. CDR1 is SGHTA, CDR2 FQGNSA, per germline. This CDR3 has 14 residues. The CDR3 bases are TGTGCCAGCAGTCCACCGGGACAGGGCTACGAGCAGTACTTC. This sequence encodes CASSPPGQGYEQYF.

The CDR3 DNA reads as TGCGCCAGCAGCCAAGATGCCCCGGGGGGCTACAATGAGCAGTTCTTC. Translating gives CASSQDAPGGYNEQFF. V is TRBV4-1 and J is TRBJ2-1, with 7 bases matching TRBD2. The CDR3 runs 16 residues. Trimming removed 0 bases from V and 3 bases from J; junction bases left unmatched: 5. CDR1 and CDR2 from the germline V gene are MGHRA and YSYEKL.

This chain uses TRBV4-3 with TRBJ2-5, with 8 bases matching TRBD1. Trimming at V came to 3 bases and at J to 7 bases, leaving 4 bases not matched to a gene. This CDR3 contains 13 residues. Germline CDR1 reads LGHNA; CDR2 reads YSLEER. The CDR3 spells CASSHRGRGTQYF. The CDR3 nucleotides read TGCGCCAGCAGCCACAGGGGGCGGGGGACCCAGTACTTC.

This clone was counted only a few times. The V call is TRBV7-9, the J call TRBJ1-2; D not certain. Germline loops: CDR1 SEHNR, CDR2 FQNEAQ (reference sequence). The CDR3 runs 13 residues. Trimming took off 2 bases at V and 4 bases at J, with 8 bases between the two ends. In nucleotides, the CDR3 is TGTGCCAGCAGCTTACAAACACCCTATGGCTACACCTTC. It translates to CASSLQTPYGYTF.

The chain couples TRBV4-2 to TRBJ1-2, with D possibly TRBD1 on 5 matching bases. The CDR3 runs to 14 residues. V lost 3 bases and J 4 bases, leaving 12 bases between the germline ends. Germline V gene lookup returns CDR1 LGHNA and CDR2 YNFKEQ. The CDR3 is CASSHIGQPYGYTF. CDR3 coding DNA: TGTGCCAGCAGCCATATTGGACAACCCTATGGCTACACCTTC.

This sequence joins TRBV28 and TRBJ2-1, with unresolved D. Germline CDR1 MDHEN, CDR2 SYDVKM. With 3 bases removed from V and 0 bases from J, the gap between germline ends came to 15 bases. The CDR3 runs to 17 residues. CDR3 region: CASSLVSLLSSYNEQFF. As DNA, the CDR3 is TGTGCCAGCAGTTTGGTTAGCCTCTTAAGCTCCTACAATGAGCAGTTCTTC. Full variable domain (outside the CDR3, taken from reference TRBV28 and TRBJ2-1): DVKVTQSSRYLVKRTGEKVFLECVQDMDHENMFWYRQDPGLGLRLIYFSYDVKMKEKGDIPEGYSVSREKKERFSLILESASTNQTSMYLCASSLVSLLSSYNEQFFGPGTRLTVL.

The chain joins TRBV5-1 to TRBJ2-2; TRBD2 is a possible D gene (6 bases). From germline, CDR1 is SGHRS and CDR2 YFSETQ. The V end lost 0 bases, the J end lost 8 bases, and 11 bases lay between the germline ends. This CDR3 is 14 amino acids long. The CDR3 DNA sequence: TGCGCCAGCAGCTTGGACGGGGGAGTAGGGGAGCTGTTTTTT. Protein sequence: CASSLDGGVGELFF.

The CDR3 spells CASSSLTGGVEVDYGYTF. For the CDR3, the DNA is TGTGCCAGCAGTTCGTTAACAGGGGGCGTAGAAGTGGACTATGGCTACACCTTC. The gene calls are TRBV28 and TRBJ1-2; 9 positions agree with TRBD1. This CDR3 comprises 18 residues. V lost 4 bases, J lost 3 bases, and 15 bases stayed unmatched. Germline-derived CDR1 and CDR2 are MDHEN and SYDVKM.

The chain employs TRBV27 and TRBJ1-2, with D unresolved. Germline V gene sequence: CDR1 MNHEY, CDR2 SMNVEV (reference sequence). The V and J ends lost 6 bases and 4 bases respectively, with 15 bases between them. The CDR3 covers 14 residues. The CDR3: CASSPGRLCYGYTF. The CDR3 bases are TGTGCCAGCAGCCCCGGCAGGCTTTGCTATGGCTACACCTTC.

This chain joins TRBV29-1 and TRBJ2-7; 8 nucleotides align to TRBD2. The CDR3 loop spans 15 amino acids. Losses at the gene ends were 5 bases for V and 5 bases for J; bases not matched to a gene: 14. Germline CDR1 is SQVTM and CDR2 is ANQGSEA. For the CDR3, the DNA is TGCAGCGTTCAAGGGTCGGGGGGGGTGGGCGACGAGCAGTACTTC. Translating it yields CSVQGSGGVGDEQYF.

This rearrangement joins TRBV5-8 to TRBJ1-5, with TRBD1 as a possible D gene (6 bases). Germline V gene sequence: CDR1 SGHTS, CDR2 YDEGEE. Trimming cost V 4 bases and J 6 bases, with 17 bases left between them. The CDR3 runs 15 residues. The CDR3, as DNA: TGTGCCAGCAGCCAACAGGGTCTTCCTAGTCAGCCCCAGCATTTT. Translation: CASSQQGLPSQPQHF.

The chain links TRBV28 to TRBJ2-7, with D possibly being TRBD1 (6 bases). Trimming took off 9 bases at V and 9 bases at J, with 24 bases between the two ends. The CDR3 is made up of 14 amino acids. Per germline, CDR1 MDHEN and CDR2 SYDVKM. The CDR3 sequence is CASTQGQYGVGQYF. CDR3 coding DNA: TGTGCCAGTACCCAAGGACAGTACGGGGTAGGGCAGTACTTC.

CDR3 DNA sequence: TGTGCCAGTAGTAGGTTCCCCCGAGACTTCCCTGGGGCCAACGTCCTGACTTTC. This codes for CASSRFPRDFPGANVLTF. V is TRBV19 and J is TRBJ2-6, with unresolved D. The CDR3 totals 18 residues. The germline V gene has CDR1 LNHDA and CDR2 SQIVND (reference sequence). With 4 bases removed from V and 2 bases from J, the gap between germline ends came to 18 bases. Supplemented by reference TRBV19 and TRBJ2-6, the full variable domain reads DGGITQSPKYLFRKEGQNVTLSCEQNLNHDAMYWYRQDPGQGLRLIYYSQIVNDFQKGDIAEGYSVSREKKESFPLTVTSAQKNPTAFYLCASSRFPRDFPGANVLTFGAGSRLTVL.

Concerning this clone: Other nucleotide sequences in the sample specify the same CDR3. This chain joins TRBV6-1 and TRBJ2-1; D is ambiguous. Germline values: CDR1 MNHNS, CDR2 SASEGT. V lost 1 base, J lost 0 bases, and 7 bases lay in between. The CDR3 sequence is 15 residues long. CDR3 sequence: CASSEGPSSYNEQFF. The CDR3 DNA reads as TGTGCCAGCAGTGAAGGTCCCAGCTCCTACAATGAGCAGTTCTTC.

The V and J genes are TRBV10-3 and TRBJ2-7, with TRBD2 matching over 7 bases. Germline CDR1 ENHRY, CDR2 SYGVKD. V was pared by 3 bases and J by 3 bases, with 2 bases of the junction left unmatched. This CDR3 spans 13 amino acids. The CDR3 DNA follows: TGTGCCATCAGTGACGGGGGGAGCTACGAGCAGTACTTC. It yields the protein CAISDGGSYEQYF.